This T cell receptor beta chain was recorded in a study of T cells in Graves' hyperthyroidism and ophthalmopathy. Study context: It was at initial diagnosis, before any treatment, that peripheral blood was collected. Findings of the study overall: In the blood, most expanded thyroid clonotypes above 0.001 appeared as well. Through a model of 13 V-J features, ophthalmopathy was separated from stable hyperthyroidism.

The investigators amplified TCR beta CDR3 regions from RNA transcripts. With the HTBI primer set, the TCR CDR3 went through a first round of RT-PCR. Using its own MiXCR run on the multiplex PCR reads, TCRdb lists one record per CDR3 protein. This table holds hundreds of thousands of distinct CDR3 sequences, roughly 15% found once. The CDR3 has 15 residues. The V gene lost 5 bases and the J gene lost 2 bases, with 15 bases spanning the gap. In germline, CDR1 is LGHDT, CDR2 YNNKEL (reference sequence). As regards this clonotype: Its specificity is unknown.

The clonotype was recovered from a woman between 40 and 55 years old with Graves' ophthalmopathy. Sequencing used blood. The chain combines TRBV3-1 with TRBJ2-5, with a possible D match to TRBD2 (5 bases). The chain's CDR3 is CASSTRVAFQETQYF. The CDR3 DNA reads TGTGCCAGCAGCACTAGAGTAGCGTTTCAAGAGACCCAGTACTTC.